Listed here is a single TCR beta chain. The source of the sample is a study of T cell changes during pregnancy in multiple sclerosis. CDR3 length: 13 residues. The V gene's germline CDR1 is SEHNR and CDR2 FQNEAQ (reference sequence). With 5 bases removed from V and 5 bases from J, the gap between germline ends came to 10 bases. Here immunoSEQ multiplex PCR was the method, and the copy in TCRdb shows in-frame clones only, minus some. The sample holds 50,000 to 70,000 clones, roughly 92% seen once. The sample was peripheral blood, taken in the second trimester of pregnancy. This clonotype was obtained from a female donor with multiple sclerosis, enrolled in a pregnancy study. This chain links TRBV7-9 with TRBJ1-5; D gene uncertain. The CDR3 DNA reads TGTGCCAGCAGCCCCCTTCCGGATCAGCCCCAGCATTTT. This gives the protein CASSPLPDQPQHF.